Many counts were recorded for the clone carrying this T cell receptor beta chain. Its target is unknown. This CDR3 comprises 14 residues. V lost 3 bases, J lost 2 bases, and 11 bases lay in between. Per the germline V gene, CDR1 is ENHRY and CDR2 is SYGVKD. This specimen comes from a study of T cells in Graves' hyperthyroidism and ophthalmopathy. Each patient was aged 18 to 65 and had newly diagnosed hyperthyroidism of under 2 months' duration. Amplification of TCR beta CDR3 regions used RNA as the template. Using the HTBI primer set, a first-round RT-PCR was run on the TCR CDR3. TCRdb redid the calling of the multiplex PCR reads with MiXCR, one entry per CDR3 protein. The repertoire holds roughly 720,000 distinct CDR3 sequences, with 15% to 20% as singletons. Study outcomes and limitations: Researchers report that a 13 V-J model separated ophthalmopathy from stable hyperthyroidism.

Specimen: blood. The J gene is TRBJ2-7, the V gene TRBV10-3; D is unclear. The source of this sequence is a middle-aged man with Graves' hyperthyroidism. CDR3 region: CAISDSGRPYEQYF. The CDR3 bases are TGTGCCATCAGTGACTCTGGCAGACCCTACGAGCAGTACTTC.